This TCR beta chain is from a study of CD8+CD57+ T cells in acquired aplastic anemia (dated 2018 in TCRdb). Concerning the study at large: On average, sorted CD4+ and CD8+ cells yielded roughly 3.4 ug of extracted DNA, with a range of roughly 0.17 to 27.4 ug. For healthy donor samples, the average read count was about 9.9 million for CD4+ cells and 11 million to 13 million for CD8+ cells.

Study-wide findings and limitations: Between patients and healthy controls, no significant difference in CD8+ Simpson's diversity was found (P=0.060). Although some 28 CD8+ CDR3 sequences were shared by patients and controls, these sequences appeared highly expressed in patients and within the immunodominant clones of patients.

With respect to this clonotype: The antigen this receptor binds is unknown. Per-nucleotide qualities are absent, and no much larger clonotype sits a single base away.

Inclusive of the bounding cysteine and phenylalanine, the CDR3 is 14 residues long. CDR3 DNA is the only sequence kept; it has 42 bases, read in frame from the first base. From a lookup of the germline V gene (reference sequence), CDR1 and CDR2 are DFQATT and SNEGSKA. The germline V and J ends show losses of 4 bases and 3 bases respectively, and no gene match explains 3 bases of the junction. The study deep-sequenced TCR repertoires of sorted CD4+ and CD8+ blood T cells from severe aplastic anemia patients and healthy subjects. Ficoll-Paque density gradient centrifugation was used to isolate peripheral blood mononuclear cells. Before DNA extraction, CD4+ and CD8+ T cells were sorted by FACS or by magnetic beads. Genomic DNA served as template for TCR beta VDJ combination and CDR3 sequence profiling. An Illumina HiSeq 2000 was used for TCR repertoire sequencing. The original pipeline was this. TRBV/TRBJ rearrangement plots, CDR3 size and DJ length profiles, and Simpson's diversity index were used to assess repertoires. The immunodominant clone was defined as the most abundant DNA sequence in deep sequencing data. CDR3 amino acid sequences were checked for sharing between subjects and were compared against published repertoires and the VDJdb database. TCRdb reanalyzed the raw reads on its own, using fastp at Q25 for trimming and MiXCR for clone calling, and kept in-frame beta chains. Under each unique CDR3 protein, matching rows form one entry showing the most common genes and DNA. TCRdb assigned the V and J calls; the authors' analysis was not used. Within this sample are about 190,000 distinct CDR3 sequences, with approximately 50% of them counted one time only. The ten top clones hold about a sixth of the sample.

Sequencing used sorted CD4+, CD8+, or CD8+CD57+ T cells (not recorded which) from PBMCs. The receptor was isolated from a human donor in good health, serving as a control. The chain couples TRBV20-1 to TRBJ2-3, with 11 bases aligning to TRBD2. For the CDR3, the sequence is CSATRLAGTDTQYF. The nucleotide sequence reads as follows: TGCAGTGCTACCAGACTAGCGGGGACAGATACGCAGTATTTT.